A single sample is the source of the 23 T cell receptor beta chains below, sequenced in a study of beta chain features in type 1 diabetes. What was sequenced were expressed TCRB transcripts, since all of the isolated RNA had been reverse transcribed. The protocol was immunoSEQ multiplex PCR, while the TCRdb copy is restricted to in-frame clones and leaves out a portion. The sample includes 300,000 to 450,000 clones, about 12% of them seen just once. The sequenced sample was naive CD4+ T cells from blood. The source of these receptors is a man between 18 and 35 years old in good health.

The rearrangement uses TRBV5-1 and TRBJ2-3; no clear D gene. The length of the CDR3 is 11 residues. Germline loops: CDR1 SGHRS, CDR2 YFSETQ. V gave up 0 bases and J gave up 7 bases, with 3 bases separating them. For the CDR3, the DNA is TGCGCCAGCAGCTTGGAGCATACGCAGTATTTT. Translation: CASSLEHTQYF.

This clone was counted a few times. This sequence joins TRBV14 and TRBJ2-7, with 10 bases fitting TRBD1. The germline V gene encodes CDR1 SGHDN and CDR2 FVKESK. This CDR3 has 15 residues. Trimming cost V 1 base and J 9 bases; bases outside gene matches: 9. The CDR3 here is CASSQAGTGVMGQYF. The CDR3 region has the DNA TGTGCCAGCAGCCAAGCCGGGACAGGGGTTATGGGGCAGTACTTC.

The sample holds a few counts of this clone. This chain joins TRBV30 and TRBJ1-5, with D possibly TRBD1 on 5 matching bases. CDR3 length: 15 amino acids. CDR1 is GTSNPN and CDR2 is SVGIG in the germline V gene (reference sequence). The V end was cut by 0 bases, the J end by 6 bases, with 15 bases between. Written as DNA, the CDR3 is TGTGCCTGGAGTGTCGGGGGTGGAAGTCGTCAGCCCCAGCATTTT. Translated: CAWSVGGGSRQPQHF.

DNA of the CDR3: TGTGCCAGCAGCGTCCAGGACAGCCATATCACTAACTATGGCTACACCTTC. Translating gives CASSVQDSHITNYGYTF. V is TRBV9 and J is TRBJ1-2; a possible D gene is TRBD1 (6 bases). V lost 2 bases to trimming and J lost 0 bases, with 17 bases between them. This CDR3 comprises 17 residues. Looked up from germline, CDR1 is SGDLS and CDR2 is YYNGEE.

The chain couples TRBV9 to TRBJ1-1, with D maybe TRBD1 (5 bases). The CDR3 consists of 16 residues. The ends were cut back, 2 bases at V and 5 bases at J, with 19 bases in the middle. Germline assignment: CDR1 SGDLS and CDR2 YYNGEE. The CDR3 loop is CASSVIDGGLGTEAFF. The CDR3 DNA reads TGTGCCAGCAGCGTGATTGACGGGGGTTTGGGGACTGAAGCTTTCTTT.

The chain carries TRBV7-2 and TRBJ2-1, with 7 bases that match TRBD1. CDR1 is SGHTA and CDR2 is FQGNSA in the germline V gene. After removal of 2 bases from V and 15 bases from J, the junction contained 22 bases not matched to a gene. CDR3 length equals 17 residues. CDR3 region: CASSLTLGGSYRANRFF. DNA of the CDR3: TGTGCCAGCAGCTTAACCTTAGGGGGCTCCTACCGAGCTAACCGGTTCTTC.

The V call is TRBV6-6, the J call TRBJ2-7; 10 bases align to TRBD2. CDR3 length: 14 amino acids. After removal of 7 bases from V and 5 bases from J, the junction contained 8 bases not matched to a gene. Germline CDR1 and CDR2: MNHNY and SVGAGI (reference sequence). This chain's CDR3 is CASISSGRDDEQYF. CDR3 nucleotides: TGTGCCAGCATTTCTAGCGGGAGAGACGACGAGCAGTACTTC.

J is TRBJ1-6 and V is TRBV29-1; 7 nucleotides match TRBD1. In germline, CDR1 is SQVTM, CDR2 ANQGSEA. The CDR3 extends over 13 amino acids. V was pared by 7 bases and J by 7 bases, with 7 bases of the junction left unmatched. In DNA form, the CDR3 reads TGCAGCGCCGGGGACAGTGTAAATTCACCCCTCCACTTT. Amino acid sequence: CSAGDSVNSPLHF. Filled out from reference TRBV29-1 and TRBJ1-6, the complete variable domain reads SAVISQKPSRDICQRGTSLTIQCQVDSQVTMMFWYRQQPGQSLTLIATANQGSEATYESGFVIDKFPISRPNLTFSTLTVSNMSPEDSSIYLCSAGDSVNSPLHFGNGTRLTVT.

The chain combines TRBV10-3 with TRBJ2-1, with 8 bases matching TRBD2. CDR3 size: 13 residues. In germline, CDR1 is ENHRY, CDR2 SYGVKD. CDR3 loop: CVSSGSSYNEQFF. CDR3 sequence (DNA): TGTGTATCGAGCGGGAGCTCCTACAATGAGCAGTTCTTC.

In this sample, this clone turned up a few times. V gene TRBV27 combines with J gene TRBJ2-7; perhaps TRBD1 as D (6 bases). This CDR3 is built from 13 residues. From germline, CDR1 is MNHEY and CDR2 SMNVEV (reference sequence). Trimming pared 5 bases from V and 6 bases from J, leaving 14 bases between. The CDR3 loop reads CASSPGIRGEQYF. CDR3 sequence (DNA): TGTGCCAGCAGTCCCGGGATCAGGGGCGAGCAGTACTTC.

The CDR3 DNA reads TGTGCCAGCAGCTTAGTGGGCTTCAGCACAGATACGCAGTATTTT. This gives the protein CASSLVGFSTDTQYF. The chain joins TRBV7-9 to TRBJ2-3; D not resolved. CDR3 length: 15 amino acids. Trimming cost V 1 base and J 0 bases, with 8 bases left between them. Germline V gene sequence: CDR1 SEHNR, CDR2 FQNEAQ (reference sequence).

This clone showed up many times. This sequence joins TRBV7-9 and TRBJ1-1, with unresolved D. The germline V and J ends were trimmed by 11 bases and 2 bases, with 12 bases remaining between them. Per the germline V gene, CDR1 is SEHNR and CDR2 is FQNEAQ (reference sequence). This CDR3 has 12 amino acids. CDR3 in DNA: TGTGCCTTGCGGAGGAGTAACACTGAAGCTTTCTTT. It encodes CALRRSNTEAFF.

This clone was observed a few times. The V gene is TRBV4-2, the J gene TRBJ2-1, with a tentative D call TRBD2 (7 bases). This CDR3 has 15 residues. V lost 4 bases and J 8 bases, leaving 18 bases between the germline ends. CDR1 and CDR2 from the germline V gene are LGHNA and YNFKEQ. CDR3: CASSRRGADFDEQFF. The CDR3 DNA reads TGTGCCAGCAGCCGACGGGGGGCCGATTTCGATGAGCAGTTCTTC.

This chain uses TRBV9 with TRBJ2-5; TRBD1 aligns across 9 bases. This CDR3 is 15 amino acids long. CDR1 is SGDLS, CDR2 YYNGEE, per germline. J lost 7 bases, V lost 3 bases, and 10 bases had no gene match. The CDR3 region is CASSAAGTGLRTQYF. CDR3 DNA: TGTGCCAGCAGCGCGGCCGGGACAGGGTTACGGACCCAGTACTTC. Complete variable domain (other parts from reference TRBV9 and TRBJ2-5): DSGVTQTPKHLITATGQRVTLRCSPRSGDLSVYWYQQSLDQGLQFLIQYYNGEERAKGNILERFSAQQFPDLHSELNLSSLELGDSALYFCASSAAGTGLRTQYFGPGTRLLVL.

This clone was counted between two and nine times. The CDR3 reads CASSGGRGNTIYF. The CDR3 DNA follows: TGTGCCAGCAGTGGAGGGAGGGGAAACACCATATATTTT. The chain recombines TRBV28 with TRBJ1-3; D is unresolved. Trimming stripped 5 bases from V and 4 bases from J, with 9 bases between. This CDR3 has 13 amino acids. Germline CDR1 is MDHEN and CDR2 is SYDVKM.

The CDR3: CASSLSGGEQYF. The DNA of the CDR3 is TGTGCCAGCAGCTTGTCGGGCGGGGAGCAGTACTTC. The genes are TRBV5-4 and TRBJ2-7; weak D call: TRBD2 (5 bases). Germline V CDR1 and CDR2: SGHNT, YYREEE (reference sequence). Trimming took 1 base from V and 7 from J, leaving 9 bases between them. The CDR3 runs to 12 residues.

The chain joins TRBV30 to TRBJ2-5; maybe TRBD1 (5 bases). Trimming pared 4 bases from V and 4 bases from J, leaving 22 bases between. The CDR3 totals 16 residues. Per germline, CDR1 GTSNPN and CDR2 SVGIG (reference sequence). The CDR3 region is CAWNLLWGPKRETQYF. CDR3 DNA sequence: TGTGCCTGGAATCTGTTATGGGGCCCGAAAAGAGAGACCCAGTACTTC.

CDR3 sequence (DNA): TGTGCCAGCAGCGTAGAAGCGGGATATAGCACAGATACGCAGTATTTT. Protein sequence: CASSVEAGYSTDTQYF. This chain connects TRBV9 to TRBJ2-3; 7 bases line up with TRBD2. The V gene end was trimmed by 0 bases and the J gene end by 0 bases; junction bases not matched to a gene: 4. The CDR3 consists of 16 residues. In germline, CDR1 is SGDLS, CDR2 YYNGEE. The full variable domain, its missing parts supplied by reference TRBV9 and TRBJ2-3, is DSGVTQTPKHLITATGQRVTLRCSPRSGDLSVYWYQQSLDQGLQFLIQYYNGEERAKGNILERFSAQQFPDLHSELNLSSLELGDSALYFCASSVEAGYSTDTQYFGPGTRLTVL.

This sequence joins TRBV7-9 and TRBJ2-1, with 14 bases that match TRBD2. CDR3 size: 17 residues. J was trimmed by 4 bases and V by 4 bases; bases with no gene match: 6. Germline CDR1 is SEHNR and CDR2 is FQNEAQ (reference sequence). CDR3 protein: CASSYQGLAGGYNEQFF. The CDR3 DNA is TGTGCCAGCAGCTACCAAGGACTAGCGGGGGGATACAATGAGCAGTTCTTC.

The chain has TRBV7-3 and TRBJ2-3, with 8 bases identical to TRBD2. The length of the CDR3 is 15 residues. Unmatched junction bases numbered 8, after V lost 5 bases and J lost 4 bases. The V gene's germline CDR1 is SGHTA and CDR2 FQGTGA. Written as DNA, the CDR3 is TGTGCCAGCAGCGGGAGCGGGAGCGGCCCAGATACGCAGTATTTT. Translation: CASSGSGSGPDTQYF. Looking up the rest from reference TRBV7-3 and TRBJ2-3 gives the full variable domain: GAGVSQTPSNKVTEKGKYVELRCDPISGHTALYWYRQSLGQGPEFLIYFQGTGAADDSGLPNDRFFAVRPEGSVSTLKIQRTERGDSAVYLCASSGSGSGPDTQYFGPGTRLTVL.

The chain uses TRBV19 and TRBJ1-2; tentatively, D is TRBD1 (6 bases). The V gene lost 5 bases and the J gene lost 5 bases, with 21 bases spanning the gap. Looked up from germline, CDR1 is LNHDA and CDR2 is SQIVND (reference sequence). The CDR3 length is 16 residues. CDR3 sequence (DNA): TGTGCCAGTAGTTTGGACAGTGGGGGTTTGTTTTATGGCTACACCTTC. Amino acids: CASSLDSGGLFYGYTF.

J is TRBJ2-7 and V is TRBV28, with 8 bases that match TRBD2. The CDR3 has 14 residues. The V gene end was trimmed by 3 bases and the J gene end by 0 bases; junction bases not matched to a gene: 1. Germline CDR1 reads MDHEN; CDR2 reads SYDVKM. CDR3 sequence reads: CASSFSGSSYEQYF. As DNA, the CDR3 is TGTGCCAGCAGTTTCAGCGGGAGCTCCTACGAGCAGTACTTC.

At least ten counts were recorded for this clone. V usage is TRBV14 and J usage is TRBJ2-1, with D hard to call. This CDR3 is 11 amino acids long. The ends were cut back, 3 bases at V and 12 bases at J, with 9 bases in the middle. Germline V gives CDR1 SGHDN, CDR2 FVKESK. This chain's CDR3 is CASSHGVGQFF. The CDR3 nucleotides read TGTGCCAGCAGCCACGGAGTGGGGCAGTTCTTC.